The clone carrying this TCR beta chain has at least ten counts. Its cognate antigen is unknown. The CDR3 spans 15 residues. The germline V gene has CDR1 SGHVS and CDR2 FQNEAQ. V dropped 0 bases and J dropped 4 bases, with 12 bases sitting between them. The data were obtained in a study of T-cell reconstitution after alpha-beta-depleted transplantation in children. Study outcomes and limitations: After transplant, at about two months, alpha-beta T cells were reportedly derived from several hundred expanded graft clones. Newly produced T cells mostly provided counts and TCRbeta diversity after one year, as hyperexpanded clones declined. In some patients, recipient T cells and intrathymic progenitors surviving conditioning explained high day-60 diversity.

Researchers prepared the TCRbeta library using unique molecular identifiers, the study reports. Each CDR3 protein gets one entry after TCRdb re-called the PCR reads with MiXCR. The sample comprises around 200,000 distinct CDR3 sequences, 7% to 9% of which are singletons, and approximately 34% rests with the top ten. The chain recombines TRBV7-8 with TRBJ2-5; no clear D. The sample in question was PBMCs, mostly from graft donor cells, obtained 360 days after TCRalphabeta/CD19-depleted stem cell transplant. The receptor comes from a male patient aged 2-10 years who had a stem cell transplant for acute myeloid leukemia, so the T cells may come from the graft donor. CDR3 nucleotide sequence: TGTGCCAGCAGCTTAGCGCGGCTAGTGGGAGAGACCCAGTACTTC. Amino acids: CASSLARLVGETQYF.